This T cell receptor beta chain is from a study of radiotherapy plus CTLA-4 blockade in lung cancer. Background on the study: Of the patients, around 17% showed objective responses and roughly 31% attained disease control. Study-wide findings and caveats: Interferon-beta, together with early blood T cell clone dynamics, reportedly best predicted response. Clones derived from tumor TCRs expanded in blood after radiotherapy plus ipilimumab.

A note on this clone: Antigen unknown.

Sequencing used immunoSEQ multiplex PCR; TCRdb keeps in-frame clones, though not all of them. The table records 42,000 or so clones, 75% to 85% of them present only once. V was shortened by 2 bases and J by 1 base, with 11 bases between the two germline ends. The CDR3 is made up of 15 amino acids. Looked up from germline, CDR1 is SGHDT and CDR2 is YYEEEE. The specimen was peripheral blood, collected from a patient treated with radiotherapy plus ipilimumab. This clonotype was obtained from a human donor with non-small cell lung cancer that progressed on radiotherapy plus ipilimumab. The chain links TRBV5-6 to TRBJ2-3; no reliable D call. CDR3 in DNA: TGTGCCAGCAGCTTTGATGGAGCAGGCACAGATACGCAGTATTTT. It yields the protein CASSFDGAGTDTQYF.